This T cell receptor beta chain was sequenced during a study of sequential checkpoint blockade in melanoma. Across the study: Some 90 pretreatment tumor DNA samples were TCRβ immunosequenced. Matched biopsies came pretreatment and at week 13 for about two dozen patients.

This sample's treatment: randomized to nivolumab then ipilimumab (arm A) or the reverse (arm B). Here immunoSEQ multiplex PCR was the method, and the copy in TCRdb shows in-frame clones only, minus some. The sample consists of about 37,000 clones, roughly 32% of them appearing once. This CDR3 is 13 amino acids long. The ends were cut back, 6 bases at V and 6 bases at J, with 15 bases in the middle. Germline lookup yields CDR1 SQVTM and CDR2 ANQGSEA. The TCR sequence derives from a human donor with melanoma. The source material was tumor tissue (inferred from file names), sampled from a patient given nivolumab and ipilimumab in sequence. The chain is built from TRBV29-1 and TRBJ2-1; perhaps TRBD2 as D (6 bases). CDR3 nucleotide sequence: TGCAGCGTCCGGCAGGGAGGAGCCAATGAGCAGTTCTTC. It specifies CSVRQGGANEQFF.